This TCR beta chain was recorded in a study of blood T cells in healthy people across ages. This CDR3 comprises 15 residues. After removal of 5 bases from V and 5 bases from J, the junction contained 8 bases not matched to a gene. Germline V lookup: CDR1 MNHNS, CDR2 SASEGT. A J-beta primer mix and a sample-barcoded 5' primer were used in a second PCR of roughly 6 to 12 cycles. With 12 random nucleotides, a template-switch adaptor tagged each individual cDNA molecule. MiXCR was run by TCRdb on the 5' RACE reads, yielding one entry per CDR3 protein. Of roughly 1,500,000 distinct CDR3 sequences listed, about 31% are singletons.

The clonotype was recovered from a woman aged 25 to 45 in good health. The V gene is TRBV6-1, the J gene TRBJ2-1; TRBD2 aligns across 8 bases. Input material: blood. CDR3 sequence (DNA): TGTGCCAGCAGTCGACCTAGCGGGCCACACAATGAGCAGTTCTTC. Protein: CASSRPSGPHNEQFF.